One and the same sample provided the 17 T cell receptor beta chains below, sequenced in a study of T cells in Graves' hyperthyroidism and ophthalmopathy. Amplified TCR beta CDR3 regions derived from RNA transcripts. First-round RT-PCR of the TCR CDR3 relied on the HTBI primer set. TCRdb re-derived calls from the multiplex PCR reads in MiXCR, one entry per CDR3 protein. The table has around 190,000 distinct CDR3 sequences, roughly a sixth seen once. The material sequenced was blood. All receptors come from a woman aged 50 to 65 with Graves' hyperthyroidism.

This chain links TRBV19 with TRBJ2-1; weak D call: TRBD2 (5 bases). Trimming took off 3 bases at V and 2 bases at J, with 14 bases between the two ends. CDR1 and CDR2 (germline): LNHDA, SQIVND (reference sequence). This CDR3 is 16 amino acids long. In DNA form, the CDR3 reads TGTGCCAGTAGTATCTCCGGACTTAACCCCTACAATGAGCAGTTCTTC. Translated, it gives CASSISGLNPYNEQFF. Combining the CDR3 with reference TRBV19 and TRBJ2-1 gives the whole variable domain DGGITQSPKYLFRKEGQNVTLSCEQNLNHDAMYWYRQDPGQGLRLIYYSQIVNDFQKGDIAEGYSVSREKKESFPLTVTSAQKNPTAFYLCASSISGLNPYNEQFFGPGTRLTVL.

This chain uses TRBV6-1 with TRBJ1-2; D is undetermined. V lost 0 bases, J lost 7 bases, and 15 bases lay in between. Germline values: CDR1 MNHNS, CDR2 SASEGT. The CDR3 totals 15 residues. The CDR3 region is CASSEANSRVSGYTF. The CDR3 DNA is TGTGCCAGCAGTGAAGCGAACAGTCGAGTCTCTGGCTACACCTTC.

In its sample, this clonotype was seen a few times. The rearrangement uses TRBV27 and TRBJ2-1, with 12 bases identical to TRBD2. CDR1 is MNHEY, CDR2 SMNVEV, per germline (reference sequence). The J segment lost 8 bases and the V segment lost 3 bases, leaving 8 bases of the junction unmatched. The CDR3 loop spans 16 amino acids. CDR3 nucleotide sequence: TGTGCCAGCAGTTTCTCGACTAGCGGGAGAGGCGATGAGCAGTTCTTC. Protein sequence: CASSFSTSGRGDEQFF.

This clonotype was found once. The CDR3 is CAWSVRFGDTQYF. The DNA for the CDR3 is TGTGCCTGGAGTGTACGATTTGGAGATACGCAGTATTTT. This chain uses TRBV30 with TRBJ2-3; D is ambiguous. CDR3 length: 13 residues. CDR1 is GTSNPN and CDR2 is SVGIG in the germline V gene (reference sequence). V lost 0 bases, J lost 5 bases, and 9 bases lay in between.

The V gene is TRBV6-1, the J gene TRBJ1-2, with a possible D match to TRBD1 (6 bases). The CDR3 totals 16 residues. Germline V lookup: CDR1 MNHNS, CDR2 SASEGT. V was clipped by 7 bases and J by 5 bases, with 23 bases between them. Written as DNA, the CDR3 is TGTGCCAGCAAAGTTACCCCTTTGGGGGCCTGGTATGGCTACACCTTC. Protein sequence: CASKVTPLGAWYGYTF.

The sample holds a few counts of this clonotype. The J gene is TRBJ2-7, the V gene TRBV12-3 or TRBV12-4; 11 bases fit TRBD2. The CDR3 consists of 14 residues. V lost 8 bases to trimming and J lost 5 bases; unmatched junction nucleotides: 8. Here the CDR3 DNA reads TGTGCCAGCGCCCCGGGACTAGCGGATCACGAGCAGTACTTC. Its translation: CASAPGLADHEQYF.

This clonotype was found a few times. The rearrangement uses TRBV24-1 and TRBJ2-5; TRBD2 matches 12 bases. The length of the CDR3 is 16 residues. CDR1 and CDR2 (germline): KGHDR, SFDVKD. The ends lost 1 base at V and 4 bases at J; junction bases unmatched: 3. CDR3 nucleotide sequence: TGTGCCACCAGTGATTTACCGGGACTAGCGGGAGAGACCCAGTACTTC. This translates into CATSDLPGLAGETQYF.

The chain has TRBV13 and TRBJ1-1, with 7 positions matching TRBD1. This CDR3 contains 16 residues. V lost 5 bases, J lost 0 bases, and 9 bases stayed unmatched. CDR1 PRHDT and CDR2 FYEKMQ come from the germline V gene (reference sequence). The CDR3 DNA is TGTGCCAGCAGCCTCTTATTGACAGGGATGAACACTGAAGCTTTCTTT. Encoded protein: CASSLLLTGMNTEAFF.

This clonotype showed up just a few times. V is TRBV6-1 and J is TRBJ1-2; no firm D call. The length of the CDR3 is 12 residues. The V and J ends lost 0 bases and 5 bases respectively, with 4 bases between them. CDR1 is MNHNS, CDR2 SASEGT, per germline. In nucleotides, the CDR3 is TGTGCCAGCAGTGAAGCCCCATATGGCTACACCTTC. It translates to CASSEAPYGYTF.

This clonotype was recorded at least ten times. The chain links TRBV27 to TRBJ2-3; 8 bases agree with TRBD2. The germline CDR1 and CDR2 sequences are MNHEY and SMNVEV (reference sequence). The V segment lost 5 bases and the J segment 2 bases; nucleotides outside the gene matches: 9. CDR3 length: 16 residues. The chain's CDR3 is CASSPRASGFTDTQYF. The CDR3 DNA reads TGTGCCAGCAGTCCGCGGGCTAGCGGGTTCACAGATACGCAGTATTTT.

This clonotype was counted ten times or more. The chain uses TRBV6-1 and TRBJ2-7; 7 bases line up with TRBD1. The CDR3 has 15 residues. With V trimmed by 1 base and J by 3 bases, 6 bases remained unmatched. Germline values: CDR1 MNHNS, CDR2 SASEGT. The CDR3 spells CASSEEPGQNYEQYF. The CDR3 DNA is TGTGCCAGCAGTGAAGAACCGGGACAGAACTACGAGCAGTACTTC.

V gene TRBV7-3 combines with J gene TRBJ2-5, with D unresolved. Germline CDR1 is SGHTA and CDR2 is FQGTGA. V was cut by 5 bases and J by 4 bases, with 14 bases left in between. The CDR3 loop spans 14 amino acids. The CDR3 loop reads CASSRTGTRETQYF. CDR3 nucleotides: TGTGCCAGCAGCCGTACGGGTACTCGAGAGACCCAGTACTTC.

The V and J genes are TRBV9 and TRBJ1-1; weak D call: TRBD1 (5 bases). CDR3 length: 15 amino acids. In germline, CDR1 is SGDLS, CDR2 YYNGEE. The germline V and J ends were trimmed by 0 bases and 1 base, with 10 bases remaining between them. The CDR3 is CASSVVSGQNTEAFF. The CDR3 DNA reads as TGTGCCAGCAGCGTAGTTAGCGGACAGAACACTGAAGCTTTCTTT.

This clonotype was observed many times. The DNA for the CDR3 is TGTGCCAGCAGCGTAGGGCACAGTAAAAACACTGAAGCTTTCTTT. It translates to CASSVGHSKNTEAFF. The rearrangement uses TRBV9 and TRBJ1-1; unclear D gene. This CDR3 is built from 15 residues. Trimming removed 0 bases at V and 2 bases at J, with 11 bases between. Germline V gene sequence: CDR1 SGDLS, CDR2 YYNGEE.

There are many counts of this clonotype. This chain joins TRBV28 and TRBJ2-7, with D maybe TRBD2 (5 bases). The V and J ends lost 1 base and 1 base respectively, with 8 bases between them. The germline V gene encodes CDR1 MDHEN and CDR2 SYDVKM. The CDR3 sequence is 14 residues long. In DNA form, the CDR3 reads TGTGCCAGCAGTTTATTCCCGGGATCCTACGAGCAGTACTTC. This gives the protein CASSLFPGSYEQYF.

This clonotype showed up just a few times. The chain uses TRBV6-1 and TRBJ1-5; D not resolved. The germline CDR1 and CDR2 sequences are MNHNS and SASEGT. The germline V and J ends were trimmed by 4 bases and 11 bases, with 21 bases remaining between them. This CDR3 contains 15 residues. CDR3 nucleotides: TGTGCCAGCAGTGTATTGGCCCCTCACAAGGAAGCCCAGCATTTT. It encodes CASSVLAPHKEAQHF.

This clonotype was observed a handful of times. The chain links TRBV29-1 to TRBJ2-2; 11 nucleotides line up with TRBD2. The CDR3 is 16 amino acids. Germline CDR1 and CDR2: SQVTM and ANQGSEA. With V trimmed by 2 bases and J by 7 bases, 9 bases remained unmatched. In DNA, the CDR3 is TGCAGCGTTGAACCCGGGTTAGCGGGAGGGCACGGGGAGCTGTTTTTT. Translation: CSVEPGLAGGHGELFF.